The 27 T cell receptor beta chains below were found in one sample sequenced in a study of blood T cells in healthy people across ages. A sample-barcoded 5' primer and a J-beta primer mix were used in a second PCR of about 7 to 11 cycles. TCRdb redid the calling of the 5' RACE reads with MiXCR, one entry per CDR3 protein. The table lists hundreds of thousands of distinct CDR3 sequences, 58% of them singletons, with roughly 22% in the top ten. Sequenced input: blood. The origin of the receptors is a man aged 30-40 years in good health.

The CDR3: CSARKGPSGYLSNQPQHF. The CDR3, as DNA: TGCAGTGCTAGAAAGGGGCCATCGGGTTATCTTAGCAATCAGCCCCAGCATTTT. The rearrangement joins TRBV20-1 to TRBJ1-5; possible D gene TRBD1, 5 bases. Trimming removed 2 bases at V and 0 bases at J, with 20 bases between. In germline, CDR1 is DFQATT, CDR2 SNEGSKA (reference sequence). The CDR3 has 18 amino acids.

With regard to this clonotype: A much bigger clone sits one base away, suggesting this may be a read error. The chain recombines TRBV20-1 with TRBJ2-3; TRBD2 matches 10 bases. CDR3 length: 16 amino acids. The germline gives CDR1 DFQATT, CDR2 SNEGSKA (reference sequence). In DNA, the CDR3 is TGCAGTGCTATTCCTGTCGGACTAGCGGCGACAGATACGCGGTATTTT. Its protein is CSAIPVGLAATDTRYF.

This clonotype was detected a few times. The V call is TRBV29-1, the J call TRBJ2-5; D is undetermined. With 2 bases removed from V and 5 bases from J, the gap between germline ends came to 6 bases. The germline CDR1 and CDR2 sequences are SQVTM and ANQGSEA. This CDR3 has 11 residues. The CDR3 DNA is TGCAGCGTTGAATGGGTTGAGACCCAGTACTTC. Its protein is CSVEWVETQYF.

This clonotype has a handful of counts. This chain connects TRBV29-1 to TRBJ1-2; D call uncertain. Germline-derived CDR1 and CDR2 are SQVTM and ANQGSEA. There are 13 residues in the CDR3. With 0 bases removed from V and 2 bases from J, the gap between germline ends came to 7 bases. CDR3 nucleotides: TGCAGCGTTGAAGAGGCAGACAACTATGGCTACACCTTC. As protein: CSVEEADNYGYTF.

As to this clonotype: A much larger clone sits a single nucleotide away, making a read error possible. This sequence joins TRBV6-2 or TRBV6-3 and TRBJ2-5; D may match TRBD1 or TRBD2 (5 bases each). The CDR3 runs 12 residues. Per germline, CDR1 MNHEY and CDR2 SVGEGT. Trimming shortened V by 6 bases and J by 11 bases, and 16 bases separated the two germline ends. The CDR3 bases are TGTGCCAGCAGCTACAGGAGGCCGGAGCAGTACTTC. Protein product: CASSYRRPEQYF.

This sequence joins TRBV20-1 and TRBJ1-5; D not certain. The CDR3 contains 12 residues. CDR1 is DFQATT, CDR2 SNEGSKA, per germline (reference sequence). V was shortened by 3 bases and J by 5 bases, with 8 bases between the two germline ends. Here the CDR3 DNA reads TGCAGTGCTAGGTTCTTCGATCAGCCCCAGCATTTT. Its protein is CSARFFDQPQHF.

This clonotype was recorded only once. The chain links TRBV2 to TRBJ2-7; 8 nucleotides match TRBD1. The V gene end was trimmed by 6 bases and the J gene end by 5 bases; junction bases not matched to a gene: 9. The V gene's germline CDR1 is SNHLY and CDR2 FYNNEI. CDR3 size: 14 residues. The CDR3, as DNA: TGTGCCAGCAGAACGGGACAGGCGCTCGACGAGCAGTACTTC. Amino acids: CASRTGQALDEQYF.

A few counts support this clonotype. V and J are TRBV29-1 and TRBJ2-5; D is perhaps TRBD2 (6 bases). The CDR3 has 14 residues. Trimming left V 4 bases short and J 9 bases short, with 21 bases between. CDR1 is SQVTM and CDR2 is ANQGSEA in the germline V gene. CDR3: CSVGRESTFGSQYF. The CDR3 DNA sequence: TGCAGCGTTGGCCGGGAGAGCACGTTCGGTTCCCAGTACTTC. The variable domain in full, completed from reference TRBV29-1 and TRBJ2-5, reads SAVISQKPSRDICQRGTSLTIQCQVDSQVTMMFWYRQQPGQSLTLIATANQGSEATYESGFVIDKFPISRPNLTFSTLTVSNMSPEDSSIYLCSVGRESTFGSQYFGPGTRLLVL.

This chain joins TRBV6-5 and TRBJ1-5; D unresolved. This CDR3 is built from 14 residues. Germline V CDR1 and CDR2: MNHEY, SVGAGI. V was clipped by 6 bases and J by 9 bases, with 18 bases between them. The CDR3 DNA reads TGTGCCAGCAGAGCCCGGGCAGACCGCCGGCCCCAGCATTTT. Amino acid sequence: CASRARADRRPQHF.

The J gene is TRBJ2-7, the V gene TRBV6-6; a possible D gene is TRBD1 (6 bases). The J call is uncertain, as TRBJ2-5 better fits the DNA end. Germline lookup yields CDR1 MNHNY and CDR2 SVGAGI (reference sequence). The CDR3 runs 12 residues. CDR3 amino acids: CASHTGRETQYF. Written as DNA, the CDR3 is TGTGCCAGCCACACAGGGCGAGAGACCCAGTACTTC.

The genes are TRBV6-2 or TRBV6-3 and TRBJ2-1; perhaps TRBD2 as D (6 bases). The CDR3 loop spans 13 amino acids. Trimming pared 6 bases from V and 9 bases from J, leaving 15 bases between. The germline gives CDR1 MNHEY, CDR2 SVGEGT. The CDR3, as DNA: TGTGCCAGCAGGCGGGACTCCGTGGCTGAGCAGTTCTTC. Its protein product is CASRRDSVAEQFF.

The chain couples TRBV10-3 to TRBJ2-1; D unresolved. This CDR3 is built from 16 residues. Trimming pared 7 bases from V and 6 bases from J, leaving 22 bases between. The germline CDR1 and CDR2 sequences are ENHRY and SYGVKD. CDR3 protein: CAIKVRETPSTNEQFF. CDR3 bases: TGTGCCATCAAGGTTCGCGAGACCCCGAGCACCAATGAGCAGTTCTTC.

This clonotype was detected only a few times. The chain recombines TRBV6-1 with TRBJ2-7; 7 bases are shared with TRBD1. The germline V gene has CDR1 MNHNS and CDR2 SASEGT. CDR3 length equals 14 residues. V trimming: 4 bases; J trimming: 3 bases; junction bases outside the gene matches: 6. CDR3 sequence reads: CASSGGTALYEQYF. The CDR3 coding sequence is TGTGCCAGCAGTGGTGGGACAGCCCTCTACGAGCAGTACTTC.

This clonotype came up many times. V usage is TRBV9 and J usage is TRBJ2-3; D call uncertain. The CDR3 spans 12 residues. Trimming shortened V by 1 base and J by 0 bases, and 0 bases separated the two germline ends. Germline V CDR1 and CDR2: SGDLS, YYNGEE. The CDR3 DNA reads TGTGCCAGCAGCGTAAGCACAGATACGCAGTATTTT. Amino acid sequence: CASSVSTDTQYF.

There are many counts of this clonotype. The chain employs TRBV29-1 and TRBJ2-7; D might be TRBD2 (5 bases). The CDR3 loop spans 11 amino acids. Germline assignment: CDR1 SQVTM and CDR2 ANQGSEA. The V and J ends lost 4 bases and 7 bases respectively, with 11 bases between them. In DNA form, the CDR3 reads TGCAGCGTTGTGAGGGCGACTGAGCAGTACTTC. Translating gives CSVVRATEQYF.

The rearrangement joins TRBV12-3 or TRBV12-4 to TRBJ2-4; D remains ambiguous. The DNA end is more similar to TRBJ2-7, so the J call may be wrong. This CDR3 is 13 amino acids long. The CDR3 DNA reads TGTGCCAGCAGCCAAACAACAGAATACGAGCAGTACTTC. Translated, it gives CASSQTTEYEQYF.

Here the CDR3 reads CSAIQIGLAGGGGYNEQFF. CDR3 coding DNA: TGCAGTGCTATCCAGATCGGACTAGCGGGGGGCGGGGGGTACAATGAGCAGTTCTTC. J is TRBJ2-1 and V is TRBV20-1; 14 positions match TRBD2. This CDR3 region has 19 residues. Germline values: CDR1 DFQATT, CDR2 SNEGSKA (reference sequence). V lost 4 bases, J lost 4 bases, and 15 bases stayed unmatched.

The chain has TRBV20-1 and TRBJ2-7; no firm D call. CDR1 DFQATT and CDR2 SNEGSKA come from the germline V gene (reference sequence). CDR3 length equals 14 residues. V lost 1 base to trimming and J lost 2 bases, with 12 bases between them. CDR3 amino acids: CSARGHSGAYEQYF. The CDR3 nucleotides are TGCAGTGCTAGAGGCCATAGTGGAGCCTACGAGCAGTACTTC.

The chain is built from TRBV3-1 and TRBJ2-1; TRBD2 aligns across 12 bases. The CDR3 has 15 residues. V gave up 8 bases and J gave up 7 bases; unmatched junction bases: 9. The V gene's germline CDR1 is LGHDT and CDR2 YNNKEL (reference sequence). The CDR3 DNA reads TGTGCCAGCGGTCTAGCGGGGGGGCCAGGGAATGAGCAGTTCTTC. Translated: CASGLAGGPGNEQFF.

The J gene is TRBJ1-1, the V gene TRBV11-3; D is possibly TRBD1 (5 bases). Germline V gives CDR1 SGHNT, CDR2 YENEEA. V lost 0 bases, J lost 7 bases, and 9 bases lay in between. CDR3 length equals 13 residues. The CDR3 here is CASSLDLDSEAFF. The CDR3 DNA sequence: TGTGCCAGCAGCTTAGACCTAGACAGTGAAGCTTTCTTT. Full variable domain (outside the CDR3, taken from reference TRBV11-3 and TRBJ1-1): EAGVVQSPRYKIIEKKQPVAFWCNPISGHNTLYWYLQNLGQGPELLIRYENEEAVDDSQLPKDRFSAERLKGVDSTLKIQPAELGDSAVYLCASSLDLDSEAFFGQGTRLTVV.

V is TRBV20-1 and J is TRBJ2-1; weak D call: TRBD2 (7 bases). V lost 1 base, J lost 4 bases, and 17 bases lay in between. Germline V gene sequence: CDR1 DFQATT, CDR2 SNEGSKA (reference sequence). The CDR3 spans 16 residues. CDR3 residues: CSARASAAGQYNEQFF. The CDR3 DNA sequence: TGCAGTGCTAGAGCGTCTGCAGCGGGACAATACAATGAGCAGTTCTTC.

In DNA form, the CDR3 reads TGCAGTGCGCAGTCAGCGGAGGGGGGCTACAATGAGCAGTTCTTC. Encoded protein: CSAQSAEGGYNEQFF. This sequence joins TRBV20-1 and TRBJ2-1; the D call may be TRBD1 or TRBD2 (6 bases each). Looked up from germline, CDR1 is DFQATT and CDR2 is SNEGSKA (reference sequence). This CDR3 comprises 15 residues. V was clipped by 6 bases and J by 3 bases, with 18 bases between them.

The V gene is TRBV27, the J gene TRBJ2-6; unclear D gene. CDR1 MNHEY and CDR2 SMNVEV come from the germline V gene (reference sequence). The CDR3 extends over 18 amino acids. The V end lost 5 bases, the J end lost 0 bases, and 17 bases lay between the germline ends. The CDR3 here is CASSPPPGPYSGANVLTF. Written as DNA, the CDR3 is TGTGCCAGCAGTCCCCCCCCGGGCCCTTACTCTGGGGCCAACGTCCTGACTTTC.

The V gene is TRBV12-3 or TRBV12-4, the J gene TRBJ1-2, with D hard to call. CDR3 length: 13 residues. Trimming removed 7 bases from V and 8 bases from J, with 17 bases in between. CDR3 sequence (DNA): TGTGCCAGCATCACAGACCCGGCAGACGGCTACACCTTC. Its protein is CASITDPADGYTF.

J is TRBJ2-1 and V is TRBV7-2; TRBD2 is a possible D gene (5 bases). The CDR3 length is 13 residues. Germline values: CDR1 SGHTA, CDR2 FQGNSA. V dropped 4 bases and J dropped 4 bases, with 8 bases sitting between them. The DNA of the CDR3 is TGTGCCAGCAGCTGGGAGCAGTACAATGAGCAGTTCTTC. It yields the protein CASSWEQYNEQFF.

The V gene is TRBV27, the J gene TRBJ2-7; D tentatively fits TRBD1 or TRBD2 (5 bases each). Trimming removed 8 bases from V and 4 bases from J, with 18 bases in between. The CDR3 is made up of 14 amino acids. Germline V gene sequence: CDR1 MNHEY, CDR2 SMNVEV (reference sequence). CDR3 loop: CASRIRGAVYEQYF. The CDR3 DNA sequence: TGTGCCAGCCGTATAAGGGGAGCAGTATACGAGCAGTACTTC.

This chain joins TRBV4-1 and TRBJ2-3; the match to TRBD1 covers 7 bases. Trimming cost V 2 bases and J 8 bases; bases outside gene matches: 7. The germline V gene encodes CDR1 MGHRA and CDR2 YSYEKL. The CDR3 runs 14 residues. The CDR3 region has the DNA TGCGCCAGCAGCCAACTGGGACAGATTGGTACGCAGTATTTT. Translating gives CASSQLGQIGTQYF.